This T cell receptor beta chain derives from a study of T cells in tuberculosis. Whole-study findings and limits: Active tuberculosis alpha repertoires lay closer to GMM-specific TCRs than controls'.

Some clones are missing from TCRdb's copy, which holds only in-frame ones; the method was immunoSEQ multiplex PCR. The profile shows tens of thousands of clones, around 97% of them singletons. The CDR3 contains 15 residues. V shed 5 bases and J 6 bases; nucleotides not matched to a gene: 6. Germline V gene lookup returns CDR1 SGHVS and CDR2 FQNEAQ. On this clone: Antigen specificity is unknown.

V gene TRBV7-8 combines with J gene TRBJ2-1, with 11 bases matching TRBD1. The sequencing input was PBMCs. The receptor was derived from a donor aged 10-29 years with latent tuberculosis or without tuberculosis infection. The CDR3 loop reads CASSAGTGGINEQFF. The CDR3, as DNA: TGTGCCAGCAGCGCCGGGACAGGGGGAATCAATGAGCAGTTCTTC.